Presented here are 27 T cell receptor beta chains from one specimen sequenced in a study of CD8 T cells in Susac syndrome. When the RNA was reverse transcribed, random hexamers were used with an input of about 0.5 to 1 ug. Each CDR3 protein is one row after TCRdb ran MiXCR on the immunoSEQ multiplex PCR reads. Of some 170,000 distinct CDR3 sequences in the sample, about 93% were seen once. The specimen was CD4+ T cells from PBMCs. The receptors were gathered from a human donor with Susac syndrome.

The DNA of the CDR3 is TGTGCCAGCTCACGAACTAGCGCGTACTACGAGCAGTACTTC. Translated: CASSRTSAYYEQYF. The chain links TRBV18 to TRBJ2-7; 7 bases are a match to TRBD2. The CDR3 loop spans 14 amino acids. The V gene's germline CDR1 is KGHSH and CDR2 LQKENI. The V segment lost 4 bases and the J segment 3 bases; nucleotides outside the gene matches: 6.

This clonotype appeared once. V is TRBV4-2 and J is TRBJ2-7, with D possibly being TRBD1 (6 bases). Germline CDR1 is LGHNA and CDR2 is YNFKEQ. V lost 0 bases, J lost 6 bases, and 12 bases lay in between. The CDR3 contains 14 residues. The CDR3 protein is CASSQEDRRSEQYF. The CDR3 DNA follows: TGTGCCAGCAGCCAAGAGGACAGACGGTCCGAGCAGTACTTC.

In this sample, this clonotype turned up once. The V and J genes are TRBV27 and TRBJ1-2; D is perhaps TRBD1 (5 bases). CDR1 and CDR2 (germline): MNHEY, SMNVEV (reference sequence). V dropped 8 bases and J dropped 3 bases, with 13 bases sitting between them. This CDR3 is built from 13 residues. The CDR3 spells CASRTRGDYGYTF. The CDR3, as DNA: TGTGCCAGCCGGACAAGGGGCGACTATGGCTACACCTTC.

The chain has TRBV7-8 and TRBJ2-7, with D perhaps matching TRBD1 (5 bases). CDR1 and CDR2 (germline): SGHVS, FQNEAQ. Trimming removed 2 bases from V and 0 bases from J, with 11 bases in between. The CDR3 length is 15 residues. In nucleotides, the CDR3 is TGTGCCAGCAGCTTATTCACAGGCAGCTCCTACGAGCAGTACTTC. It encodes CASSLFTGSSYEQYF.

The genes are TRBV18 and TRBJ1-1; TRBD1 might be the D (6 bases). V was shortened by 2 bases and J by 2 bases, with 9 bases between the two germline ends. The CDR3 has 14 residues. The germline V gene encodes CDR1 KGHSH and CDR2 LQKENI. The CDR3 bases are TGTGCCAGCTCACCAGGGACACATAACACTGAAGCTTTCTTT. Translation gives CASSPGTHNTEAFF.

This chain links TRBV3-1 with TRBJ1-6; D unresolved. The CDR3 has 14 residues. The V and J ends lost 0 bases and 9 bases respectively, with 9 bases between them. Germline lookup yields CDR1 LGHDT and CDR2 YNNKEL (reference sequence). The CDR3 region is CASSQDRRSSPLHF. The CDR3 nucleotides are TGTGCCAGCAGCCAAGATAGACGGAGTTCACCCCTCCACTTT.

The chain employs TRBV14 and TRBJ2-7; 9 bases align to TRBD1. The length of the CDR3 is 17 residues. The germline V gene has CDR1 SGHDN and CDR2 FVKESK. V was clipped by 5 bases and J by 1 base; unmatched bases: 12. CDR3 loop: CASSAFNGTGISYEQYF. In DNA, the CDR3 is TGTGCCAGCAGCGCGTTTAATGGGACAGGGATATCCTACGAGCAGTACTTC.

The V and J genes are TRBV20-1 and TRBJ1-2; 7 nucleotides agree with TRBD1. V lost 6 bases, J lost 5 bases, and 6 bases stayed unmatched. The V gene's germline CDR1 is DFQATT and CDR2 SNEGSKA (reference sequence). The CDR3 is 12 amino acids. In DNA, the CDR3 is TGCAGTGCCCTAGAGGGACAGTATGGCTACACCTTC. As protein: CSALEGQYGYTF.

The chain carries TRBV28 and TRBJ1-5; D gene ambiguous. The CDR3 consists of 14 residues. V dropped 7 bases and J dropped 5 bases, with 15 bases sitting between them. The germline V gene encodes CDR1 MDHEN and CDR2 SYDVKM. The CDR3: CASTHGRADQPQHF. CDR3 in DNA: TGTGCCAGCACCCACGGGAGGGCTGATCAGCCCCAGCATTTT.

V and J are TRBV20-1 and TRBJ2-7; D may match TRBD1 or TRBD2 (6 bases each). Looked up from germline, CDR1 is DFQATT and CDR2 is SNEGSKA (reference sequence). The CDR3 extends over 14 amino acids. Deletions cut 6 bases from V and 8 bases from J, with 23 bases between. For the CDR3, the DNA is TGCAGTGCCAACTCTCCCGGGGGCCCTGGGAAGCAGTACTTC. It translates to CSANSPGGPGKQYF.

DNA for the CDR3: TGCGCCAGCGACTGGACAGGCAACACTGAAGCTTTCTTT. Protein sequence: CASDWTGNTEAFF. This chain links TRBV5-1 with TRBJ1-1; 7 bases fit TRBD1. V trimming: 7 bases; J trimming: 2 bases; junction bases outside the gene matches: 5. There are 13 residues in the CDR3. Per the germline V gene, CDR1 is SGHRS and CDR2 is YFSETQ.

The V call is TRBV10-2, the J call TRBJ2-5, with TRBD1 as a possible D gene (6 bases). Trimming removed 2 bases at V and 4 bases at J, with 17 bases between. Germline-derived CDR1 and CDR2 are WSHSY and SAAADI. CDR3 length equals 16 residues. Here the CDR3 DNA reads TGCGCCAGCAGTGAGGGGACCTTTACAGGGCCAGAGACCCAGTACTTC. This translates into CASSEGTFTGPETQYF.

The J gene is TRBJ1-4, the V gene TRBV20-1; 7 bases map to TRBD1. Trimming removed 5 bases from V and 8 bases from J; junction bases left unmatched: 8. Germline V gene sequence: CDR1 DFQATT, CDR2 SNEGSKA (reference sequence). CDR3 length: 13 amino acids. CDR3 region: CSAATGIWEKLFF. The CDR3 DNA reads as TGCAGTGCTGCGACAGGGATTTGGGAAAAACTGTTTTTT.

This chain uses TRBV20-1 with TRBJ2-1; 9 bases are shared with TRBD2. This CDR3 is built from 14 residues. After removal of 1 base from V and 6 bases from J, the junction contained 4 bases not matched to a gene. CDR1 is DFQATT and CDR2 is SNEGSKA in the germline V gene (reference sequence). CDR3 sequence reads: CSARVPSGINEQFF. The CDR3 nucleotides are TGCAGTGCTAGAGTGCCTAGCGGGATCAATGAGCAGTTCTTC.

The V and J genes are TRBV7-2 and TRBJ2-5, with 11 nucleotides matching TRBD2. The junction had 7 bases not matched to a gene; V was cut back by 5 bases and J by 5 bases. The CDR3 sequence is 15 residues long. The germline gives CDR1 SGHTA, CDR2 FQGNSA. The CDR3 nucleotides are TGTGCCAGCAGCCGAATAGCGGGAGGGAGTGAGACCCAGTACTTC. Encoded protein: CASSRIAGGSETQYF.

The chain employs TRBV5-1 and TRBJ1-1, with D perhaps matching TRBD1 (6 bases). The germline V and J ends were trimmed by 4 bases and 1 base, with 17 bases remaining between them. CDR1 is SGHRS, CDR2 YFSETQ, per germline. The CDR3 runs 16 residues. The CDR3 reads CASSLMTGRGNTEAFF. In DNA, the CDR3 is TGCGCCAGCAGCCTAATGACAGGCAGGGGGAACACTGAAGCTTTCTTT.

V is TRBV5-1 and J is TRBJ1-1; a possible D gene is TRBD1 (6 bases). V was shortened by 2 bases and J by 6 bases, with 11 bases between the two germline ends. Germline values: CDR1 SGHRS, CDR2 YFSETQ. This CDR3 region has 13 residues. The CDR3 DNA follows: TGCGCCAGCAGCTTCGGGGGGCTGTCTGAAGCTTTCTTT. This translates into CASSFGGLSEAFF. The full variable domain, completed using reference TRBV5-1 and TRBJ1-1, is KAGVTQTPRYLIKTRGQQVTLSCSPISGHRSVSWYQQTPGQGLQFLFEYFSETQRNKGNFPGRFSGRQFSNSRSEMNVSTLELGDSALYLCASSFGGLSEAFFGQGTRLTVV.

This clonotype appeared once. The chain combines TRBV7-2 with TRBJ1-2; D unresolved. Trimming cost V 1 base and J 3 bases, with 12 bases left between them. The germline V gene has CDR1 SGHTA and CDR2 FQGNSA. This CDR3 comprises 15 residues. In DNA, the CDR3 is TGTGCCAGCAGCTTAGTCACGGGGATGGACTATGGCTACACCTTC. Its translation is CASSLVTGMDYGYTF.

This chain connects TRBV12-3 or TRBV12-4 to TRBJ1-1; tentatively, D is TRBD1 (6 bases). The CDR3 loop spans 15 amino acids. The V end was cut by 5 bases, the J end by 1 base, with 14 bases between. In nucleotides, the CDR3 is TGTGCCAGCAGTCCCCATCGGACAGCGAACACTGAAGCTTTCTTT. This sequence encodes CASSPHRTANTEAFF.

CDR3 coding DNA: TGTGCCTGGAGGGTAACAGGGGGGGAGACCCAGTACTTC. The encoded protein is CAWRVTGGETQYF. The chain links TRBV30 to TRBJ2-5; 8 nucleotides align to TRBD1. The CDR3 sequence is 13 residues long. Germline lookup yields CDR1 GTSNPN and CDR2 SVGIG (reference sequence). With V trimmed by 3 bases and J by 5 bases, 5 bases remained unmatched.

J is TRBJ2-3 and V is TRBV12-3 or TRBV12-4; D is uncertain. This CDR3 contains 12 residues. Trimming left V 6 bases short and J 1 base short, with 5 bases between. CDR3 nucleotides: TGTGCCAGCAGCCAGGGCACAGATACGCAGTATTTT. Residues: CASSQGTDTQYF.

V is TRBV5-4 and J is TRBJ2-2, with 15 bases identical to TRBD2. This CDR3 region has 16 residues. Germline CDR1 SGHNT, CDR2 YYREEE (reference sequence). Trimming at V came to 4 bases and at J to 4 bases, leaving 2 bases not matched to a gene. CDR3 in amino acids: CASSGGLAGGTGELFF. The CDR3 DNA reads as TGTGCCAGCAGCGGGGGACTAGCGGGAGGCACCGGGGAGCTGTTTTTT.

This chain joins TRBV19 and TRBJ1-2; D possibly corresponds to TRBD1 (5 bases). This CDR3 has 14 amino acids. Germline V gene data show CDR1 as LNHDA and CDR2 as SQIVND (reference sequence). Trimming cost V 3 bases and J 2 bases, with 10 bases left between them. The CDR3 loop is CASSIGGTNYGYTF. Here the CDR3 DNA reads TGTGCCAGTAGTATCGGGGGTACGAACTATGGCTACACCTTC.

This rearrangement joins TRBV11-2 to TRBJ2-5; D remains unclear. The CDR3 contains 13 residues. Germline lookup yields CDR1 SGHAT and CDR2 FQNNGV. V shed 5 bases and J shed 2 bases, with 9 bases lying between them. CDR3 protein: CASSHQYQETQYF. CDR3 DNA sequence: TGTGCCAGCAGCCATCAATATCAAGAGACCCAGTACTTC.

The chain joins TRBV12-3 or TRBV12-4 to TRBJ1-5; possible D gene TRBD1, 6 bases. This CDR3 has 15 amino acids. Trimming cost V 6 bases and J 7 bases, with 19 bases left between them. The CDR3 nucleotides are TGTGCCAGCAGCCCCACACTGGGGGGCAGGCAGCCCCAGCATTTT. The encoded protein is CASSPTLGGRQPQHF.

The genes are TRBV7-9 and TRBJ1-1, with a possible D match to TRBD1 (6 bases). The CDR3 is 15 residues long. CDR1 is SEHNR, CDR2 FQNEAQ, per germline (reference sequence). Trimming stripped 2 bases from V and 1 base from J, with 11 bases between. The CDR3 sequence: CASSLRTGTNTEAFF. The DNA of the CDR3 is TGTGCCAGCAGCTTACGTACAGGGACGAACACTGAAGCTTTCTTT.

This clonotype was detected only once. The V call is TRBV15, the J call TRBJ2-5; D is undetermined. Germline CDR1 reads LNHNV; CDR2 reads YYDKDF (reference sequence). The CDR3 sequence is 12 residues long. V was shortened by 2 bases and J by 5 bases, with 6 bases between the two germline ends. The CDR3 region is CATSRLGETQYF. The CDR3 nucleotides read TGTGCCACCAGCAGACTAGGCGAGACCCAGTACTTC.